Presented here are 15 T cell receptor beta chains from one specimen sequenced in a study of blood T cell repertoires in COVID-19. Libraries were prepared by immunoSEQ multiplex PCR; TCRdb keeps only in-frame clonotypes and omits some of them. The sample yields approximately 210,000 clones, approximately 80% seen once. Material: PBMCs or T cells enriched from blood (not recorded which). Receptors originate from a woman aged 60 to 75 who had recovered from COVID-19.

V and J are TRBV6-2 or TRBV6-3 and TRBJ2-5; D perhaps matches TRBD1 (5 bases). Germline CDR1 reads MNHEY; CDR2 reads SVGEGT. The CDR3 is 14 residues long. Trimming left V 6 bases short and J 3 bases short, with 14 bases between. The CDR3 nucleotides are TGTGCCAGCAGCCCGCTGGGGCAAAAAGAGACCCAGTACTTC. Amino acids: CASSPLGQKETQYF.

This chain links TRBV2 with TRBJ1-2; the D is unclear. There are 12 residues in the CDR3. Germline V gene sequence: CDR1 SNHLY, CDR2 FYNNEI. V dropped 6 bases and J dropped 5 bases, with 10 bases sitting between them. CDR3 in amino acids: CASRGLSYGYTF. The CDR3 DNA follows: TGTGCCAGCAGGGGCCTTTCTTATGGCTACACCTTC.

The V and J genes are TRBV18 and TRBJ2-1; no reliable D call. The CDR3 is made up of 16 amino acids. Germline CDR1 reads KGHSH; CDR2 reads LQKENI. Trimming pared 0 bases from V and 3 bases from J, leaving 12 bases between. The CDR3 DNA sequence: TGTGCCAGCTCACCACCCGGTTCCACGCGCTACAATGAGCAGTTCTTC. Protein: CASSPPGSTRYNEQFF. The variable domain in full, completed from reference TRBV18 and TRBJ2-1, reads NAGVMQNPRHLVRRRGQEARLRCSPMKGHSHVYWYRQLPEEGLKFMVYLQKENIIDESGMPKERFSAEFPKEGPSILRIQQVVRGDSAAYFCASSPPGSTRYNEQFFGPGTRLTVL.

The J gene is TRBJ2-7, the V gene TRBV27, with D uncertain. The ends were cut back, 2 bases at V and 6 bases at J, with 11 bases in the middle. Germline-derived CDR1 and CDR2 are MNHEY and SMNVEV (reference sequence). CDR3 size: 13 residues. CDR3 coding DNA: TGTGCCAGCAGTTTAACCCGTATCGGCGAGCAGTACTTC. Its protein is CASSLTRIGEQYF.

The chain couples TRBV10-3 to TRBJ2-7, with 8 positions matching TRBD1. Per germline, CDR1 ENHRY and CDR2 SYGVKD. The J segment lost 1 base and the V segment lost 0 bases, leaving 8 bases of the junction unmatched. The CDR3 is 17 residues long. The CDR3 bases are TGTGCCATCAGTGAGTCTCCGGGACAGGAGTATTCCTACGAGCAGTACTTC. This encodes CAISESPGQEYSYEQYF.

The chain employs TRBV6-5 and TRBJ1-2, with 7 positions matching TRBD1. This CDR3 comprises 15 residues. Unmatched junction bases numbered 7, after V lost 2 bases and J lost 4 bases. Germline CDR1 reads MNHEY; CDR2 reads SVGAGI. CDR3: CASSYVGTVSYGYTF. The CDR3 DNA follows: TGTGCCAGCAGTTACGTGGGGACAGTTTCCTATGGCTACACCTTC.

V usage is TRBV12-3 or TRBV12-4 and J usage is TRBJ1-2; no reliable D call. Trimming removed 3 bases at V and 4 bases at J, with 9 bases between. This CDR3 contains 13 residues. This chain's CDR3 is CASSFVSGYGYTF. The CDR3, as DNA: TGTGCCAGCAGTTTCGTCAGCGGCTATGGCTACACCTTC.

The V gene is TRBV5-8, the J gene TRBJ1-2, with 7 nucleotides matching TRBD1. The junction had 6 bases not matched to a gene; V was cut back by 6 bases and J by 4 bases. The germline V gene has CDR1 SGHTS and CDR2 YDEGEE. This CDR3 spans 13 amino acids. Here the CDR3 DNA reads TGTGCCAGCAACATCCGACAGGGCTATGGCTACACCTTC. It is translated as CASNIRQGYGYTF.

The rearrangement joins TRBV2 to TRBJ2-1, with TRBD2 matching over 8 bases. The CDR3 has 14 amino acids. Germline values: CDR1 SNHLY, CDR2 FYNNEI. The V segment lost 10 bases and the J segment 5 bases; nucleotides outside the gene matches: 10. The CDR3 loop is CATYPGGLNNEQFF. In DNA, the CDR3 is TGTGCCACCTACCCGGGAGGGCTTAACAATGAGCAGTTCTTC.

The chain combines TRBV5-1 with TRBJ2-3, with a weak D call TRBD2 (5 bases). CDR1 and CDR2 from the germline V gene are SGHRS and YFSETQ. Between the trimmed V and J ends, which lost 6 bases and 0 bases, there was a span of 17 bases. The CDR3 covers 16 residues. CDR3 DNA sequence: TGCGCCAGCACCCGAGGAGGCCTGATGAGCACAGATACGCAGTATTTT. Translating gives CASTRGGLMSTDTQYF.

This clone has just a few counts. The CDR3 region has the DNA TGTGCCAGCCTAGCGGGAAGCTCCTACAATGAGCAGTTCTTC. Translated, it gives CASLAGSSYNEQFF. The chain has TRBV2 and TRBJ2-1; the match to TRBD2 covers 9 bases. Germline V lookup: CDR1 SNHLY, CDR2 FYNNEI. V trimming: 8 bases; J trimming: 0 bases; junction bases outside the gene matches: 2. The CDR3 has 14 amino acids.

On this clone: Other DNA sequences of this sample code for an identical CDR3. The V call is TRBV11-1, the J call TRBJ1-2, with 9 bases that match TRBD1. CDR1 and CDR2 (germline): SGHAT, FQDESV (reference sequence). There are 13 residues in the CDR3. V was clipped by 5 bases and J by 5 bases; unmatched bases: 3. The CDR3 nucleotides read TGTGCCAGCAGCCCGGGACAGGGTTATGGCTACACCTTC. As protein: CASSPGQGYGYTF.

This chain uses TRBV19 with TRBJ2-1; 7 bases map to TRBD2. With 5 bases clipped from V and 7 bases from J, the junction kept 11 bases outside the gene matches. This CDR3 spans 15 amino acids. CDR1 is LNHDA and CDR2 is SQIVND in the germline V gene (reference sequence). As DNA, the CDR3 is TGTGCCAGTAGTCCGCAACTACCCGGGGGGAATGAGCAGTTCTTC. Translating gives CASSPQLPGGNEQFF. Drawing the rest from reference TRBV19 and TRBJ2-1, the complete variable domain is DGGITQSPKYLFRKEGQNVTLSCEQNLNHDAMYWYRQDPGQGLRLIYYSQIVNDFQKGDIAEGYSVSREKKESFPLTVTSAQKNPTAFYLCASSPQLPGGNEQFFGPGTRLTVL.

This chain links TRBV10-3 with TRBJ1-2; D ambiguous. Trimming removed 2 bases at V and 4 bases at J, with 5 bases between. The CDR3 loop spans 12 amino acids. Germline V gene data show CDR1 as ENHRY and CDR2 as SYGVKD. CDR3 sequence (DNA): TGTGCCATCAGTGAGGCGCGCTATGGCTACACCTTC. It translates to CAISEARYGYTF.

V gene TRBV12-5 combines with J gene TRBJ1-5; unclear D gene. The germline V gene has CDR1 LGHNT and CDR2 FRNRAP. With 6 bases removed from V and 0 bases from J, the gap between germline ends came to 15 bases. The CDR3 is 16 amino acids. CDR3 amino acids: CASGPFTVYSNQPQHF. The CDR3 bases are TGTGCTAGTGGCCCCTTTACCGTCTATAGCAATCAGCCCCAGCATTTT.